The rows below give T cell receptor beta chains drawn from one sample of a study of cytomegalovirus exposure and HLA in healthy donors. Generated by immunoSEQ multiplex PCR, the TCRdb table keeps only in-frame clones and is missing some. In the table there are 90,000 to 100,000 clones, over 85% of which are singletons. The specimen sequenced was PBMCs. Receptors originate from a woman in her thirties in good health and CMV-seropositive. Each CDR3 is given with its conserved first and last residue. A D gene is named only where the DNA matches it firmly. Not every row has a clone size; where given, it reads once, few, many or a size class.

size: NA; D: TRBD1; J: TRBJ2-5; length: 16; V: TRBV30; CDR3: CAWSTDRGGFRETQYF; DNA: TGTGCCTGGAGCACAGACAGGGGCGGTTTTCGAGAGACCCAGTACTTC
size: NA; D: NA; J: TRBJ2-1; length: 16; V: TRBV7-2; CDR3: CASSLFGSGSYNEQFF; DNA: TGTGCCAGCAGCTTATTCGGGAGCGGGTCCTACAATGAGCAGTTCTTC
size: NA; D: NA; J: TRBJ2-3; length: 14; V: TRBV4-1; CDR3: CASSQGLEEDTQYF; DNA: TGCGCCAGCAGCCAAGGGCTTGAGGAAGATACGCAGTATTTT
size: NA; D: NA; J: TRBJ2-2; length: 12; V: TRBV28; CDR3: CASFERSGELFF; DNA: TGTGCCAGCTTCGAGAGATCCGGGGAGCTGTTTTTT
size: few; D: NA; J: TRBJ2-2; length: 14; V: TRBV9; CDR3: CASSVVENTGELFF; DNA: TGTGCCAGCAGCGTAGTAGAGAACACCGGGGAGCTGTTTTTT
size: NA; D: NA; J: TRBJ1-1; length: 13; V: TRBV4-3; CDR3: CASSQDSRAEAFF; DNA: TGCGCCAGCAGCCAAGATTCCAGGGCTGAAGCTTTCTTT
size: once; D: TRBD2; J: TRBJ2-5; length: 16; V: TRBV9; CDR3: CASSAGGTSGKETQYF; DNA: TGTGCCAGCAGCGCCGGGGGGACTAGCGGGAAGGAGACCCAGTACTTC
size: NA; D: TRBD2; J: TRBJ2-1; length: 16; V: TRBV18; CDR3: CASSPPLADFYNEQFF; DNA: TGTGCCAGCTCACCACCCCTAGCGGATTTCTACAATGAGCAGTTCTTC
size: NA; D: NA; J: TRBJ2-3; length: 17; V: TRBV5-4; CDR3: CASSPSRGRQGTDTQYF; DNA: TGTGCCAGCAGCCCAAGCAGGGGACGCCAGGGCACAGATACGCAGTATTTT
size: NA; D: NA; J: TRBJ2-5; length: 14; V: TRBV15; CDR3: CATSRDFSEETQYF; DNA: TGTGCCACCAGCAGAGATTTTAGCGAAGAGACCCAGTACTTC
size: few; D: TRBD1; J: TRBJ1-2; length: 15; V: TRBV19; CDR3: CASSVGPGGVYGYTF; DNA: TGTGCCAGTAGTGTGGGGCCAGGGGGCGTCTATGGCTACACCTTC
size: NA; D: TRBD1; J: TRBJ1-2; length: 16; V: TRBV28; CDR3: CASRATGTGRTYGYTF; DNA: TGTGCCAGCAGGGCAACCGGGACAGGGAGAACTTATGGCTACACCTTC
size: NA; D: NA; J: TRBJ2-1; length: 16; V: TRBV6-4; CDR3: CASSLLATLSYNEQFF; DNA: TGTGCCAGCAGTCTGCTAGCGACCCTCTCCTACAATGAGCAGTTCTTC
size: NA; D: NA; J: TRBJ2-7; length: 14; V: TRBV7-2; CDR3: CASSTSGGLYEQYF; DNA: TGTGCCAGCAGTACCTCCGGGGGACTCTACGAGCAGTACTTC
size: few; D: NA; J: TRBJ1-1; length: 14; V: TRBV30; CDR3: CAWTIWEVNTEAFF; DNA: TGTGCCTGGACCATTTGGGAGGTCAACACTGAAGCTTTCTTT
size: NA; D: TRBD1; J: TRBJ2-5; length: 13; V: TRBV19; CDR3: CASRARTGETQYF; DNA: TGTGCCAGTAGAGCCAGGACAGGGGAGACCCAGTACTTC
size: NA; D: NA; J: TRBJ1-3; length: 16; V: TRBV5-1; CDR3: CASSLAGSGAGNTIYF; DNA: TGCGCCAGCAGCTTGGCCGGATCAGGGGCTGGAAACACCATATATTTT
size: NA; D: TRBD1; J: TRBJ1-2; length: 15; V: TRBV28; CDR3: CASSPDRGSHYGYTF; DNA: TGTGCCAGCAGCCCGGACAGGGGGAGTCACTATGGCTACACCTTC
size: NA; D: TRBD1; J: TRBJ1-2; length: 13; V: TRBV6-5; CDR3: CASSPTGDYGYTF; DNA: TGTGCCAGCAGTCCCACAGGGGACTATGGCTACACCTTC
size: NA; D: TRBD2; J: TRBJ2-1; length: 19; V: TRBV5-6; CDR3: CASSRAGTQLAGGYNEQFF; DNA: TGTGCCAGCAGCAGAGCCGGGACACAACTAGCGGGAGGGTACAATGAGCAGTTCTTC
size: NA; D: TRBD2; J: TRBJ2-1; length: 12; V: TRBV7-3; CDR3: CASSRGGGEQFF; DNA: TGTGCCAGCAGCCGCGGCGGGGGTGAGCAGTTCTTC
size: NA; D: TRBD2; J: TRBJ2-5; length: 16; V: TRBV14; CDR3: CASSQASGILRETQYF; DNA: TGTGCCAGCAGCCAAGCTAGCGGGATACTGAGGGAGACCCAGTACTTC
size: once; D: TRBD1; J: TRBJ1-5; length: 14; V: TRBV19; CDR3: CASRRQGSNQPQHF; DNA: TGTGCCAGTAGGCGACAGGGTAGCAATCAGCCCCAGCATTTT
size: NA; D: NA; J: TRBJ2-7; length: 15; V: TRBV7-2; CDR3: CASSLGRGNTYEQYF; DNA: TGTGCCAGCAGCTTAGGTAGGGGAAATACCTACGAGCAGTACTTC